The present entry profiles one T cell receptor (beta chain) with its context. Its antigen is still unknown. The ends were cut back, 1 base at V and 1 base at J, with 13 bases in the middle. CDR3 size: 16 residues. The germline CDR1 and CDR2 sequences are LGHNA and YSLEER. The repertoire was sequenced with immunoSEQ multiplex PCR; TCRdb's copy has only in-frame clones and lacks some. This sample carries about 24,000 clones, 89% of them seen once, and the ten largest clones take 20% to 25%. The data belong to a study of T cells in localized non-small cell lung cancer. Study findings and constraints: A median of 57 of the top 100 tumor clones appeared in adjacent lung, which was paired and uninvolved. As only one tumor region underwent sequencing, heterogeneity remains possible. The highest T cell clonality was in uninvolved adjacent lung, above tumor.

The receptor comes from a man aged 40 to 70 with stage I squamous cell lung carcinoma. J is TRBJ2-5 and V is TRBV4-3; D not certain. This specimen was peripheral blood, taken before any cancer treatment. The CDR3 DNA is TGCGCCAGCAGCCAAGGGTTCGCCGGCGGCCAAGAGACCCAGTACTTC. This translates into CASSQGFAGGQETQYF.